The sequence of this T cell receptor beta chain was determined in a study of blood T cells in healthy people across ages. Study-level points and caveats: Samples with more naive T cells showed higher observed beta diversity. Significant beta diversity loss was already apparent by age about 42, declining roughly linearly. Donor CMV status was unknown, possibly confounding expanded clonotype changes.

PCR was performed a second time for about 6 to 12 cycles using a sample-barcoded 5' primer and a J-beta primer mix. Every sample gave at least 3 million paired-end reads containing CDR3. TCRdb used MiXCR to reprocess the 5' RACE reads, holding one entry per CDR3 protein. Seen here are over a million distinct CDR3 sequences, roughly two fifths observed once, and the top ten hold over 3.5%. Turning to this clonotype: Its specificity is not known.

Trimming took off 6 bases at V and 1 base at J, with 16 bases between the two ends. The length of the CDR3 is 15 residues. The sample consisted of blood. The chain links TRBV12-3 or TRBV12-4 to TRBJ2-7; D might be TRBD1 (8 bases). The sequence was collected from a woman between 18 and 29 years old in good health. For the CDR3, the DNA is TGTGCCAGCAGCAGGCTACAGGGGGGGTCCTACGAGCAGTACTTC. It is translated as CASSRLQGGSYEQYF.